One and the same sample provided the 10 T cell receptor beta chains below, sequenced in a study of blood T cells in healthy people across ages. Next came a second PCR, run for about 6 to 12 cycles, which used a sample-barcoded 5' primer along with a J-beta primer mix. TCRdb redid the calling of the 5' RACE reads with MiXCR, one entry per CDR3 protein. The table has fewer than 750,000 distinct CDR3 sequences, approximately 52% seen once. Sequences were obtained from blood. The receptors here all came from a woman aged 80 or older in good health.

This clonotype was found many times. The CDR3 spells CASHSSSYEQYF. In DNA form, the CDR3 reads TGTGCCAGCCATTCTAGCTCCTACGAGCAGTACTTC. The gene calls are TRBV2 and TRBJ2-7; D gene uncertain. The CDR3 is 12 amino acids. Trimming took off 8 bases at V and 0 bases at J, with 8 bases between the two ends. Germline V gene lookup returns CDR1 SNHLY and CDR2 FYNNEI.

Details on this clonotype: A much larger clone differs by one base, so this may be a read error. The genes are TRBV7-2 and TRBJ2-3, with a tentative D call TRBD1 (5 bases). CDR3 size: 15 residues. Germline V lookup: CDR1 SGHTA, CDR2 FQGNSA. The CDR3 DNA follows: TGTGCCAGCAGCTTATCGGCACTAAGCACAGGTACGCAGTATTTT. Amino acids: CASSLSALSTGTQYF.

This clonotype has a count of ten or more. The V gene is TRBV27, the J gene TRBJ2-5; maybe TRBD2 (6 bases). Germline loops: CDR1 MNHEY, CDR2 SMNVEV (reference sequence). This CDR3 contains 13 residues. The V gene lost 10 bases and the J gene lost 5 bases, with 17 bases spanning the gap. The CDR3 loop is CATRAGGWETQYF. DNA for the CDR3: TGTGCCACCAGGGCTGGGGGGTGGGAGACCCAGTACTTC.

The count of this clonotype is one. V is TRBV20-1 and J is TRBJ1-4; D is perhaps TRBD1 (5 bases). V was trimmed by 0 bases and J by 8 bases, leaving 16 bases between them. The CDR3 runs 15 residues. The germline V gene encodes CDR1 DFQATT and CDR2 SNEGSKA (reference sequence). The CDR3 loop is CSARDSARAGEKLFF. CDR3 coding DNA: TGCAGTGCTAGAGATTCGGCCAGGGCGGGGGAAAAACTGTTTTTT.

As to this clonotype: A clone one base away is much larger, so this may be a read error. The genes are TRBV5-5 and TRBJ2-1; perhaps TRBD1 as D (6 bases). Germline lookup yields CDR1 SGHKS and CDR2 YYEKEE (reference sequence). The CDR3 spans 13 residues. In DNA, the CDR3 is TGTGCCAACAGCTTGGCCGTAAGGACAGTGCAGTTCTTC. Encoded protein: CANSLAVRTVQFF.

This clonotype was observed once. The gene calls are TRBV10-3 and TRBJ1-1; D gene ambiguous. This CDR3 has 11 residues. Germline lookup yields CDR1 ENHRY and CDR2 SYGVKD. V lost 10 bases to trimming and J lost 1 base, with 7 bases between them. The CDR3 region is CATRRNTEAFF. The CDR3 DNA is TGTGCCACGCGGAGGAACACTGAAGCTTTCTTT.

This clonotype showed up many times. A much larger clone sits a single nucleotide away, making a read error possible. The chain recombines TRBV6-6 with TRBJ2-7, with 9 bases identical to TRBD1. Germline CDR1 MNHNY, CDR2 SVGAGI (reference sequence). This CDR3 has 14 residues. J was trimmed by 2 bases and V by 2 bases; bases with no gene match: 1. The CDR3 bases are TGTGCCAGCAGTTACCGGACAGGGGCCTACGAGCAGTACTTC. As protein: CASSYRTGAYEQYF.

This clonotype was picked up many times. The CDR3 region is CASSEQGRNEQFF. CDR3 nucleotide sequence: TGTGCCAGCAGTGAACAGGGTCGTAATGAGCAGTTCTTC. The chain employs TRBV2 and TRBJ2-1, with a weak D call TRBD1 (5 bases). The CDR3 extends over 13 amino acids. The V and J ends lost 2 bases and 7 bases respectively, with 9 bases between them. Germline CDR1 and CDR2: SNHLY and FYNNEI.

There are many counts of this clonotype. This chain joins TRBV25-1 and TRBJ1-1; perhaps TRBD1 as D (6 bases). This CDR3 has 13 amino acids. Trimming cost V 7 bases and J 7 bases, with 16 bases left between them. CDR1 is MGHDK and CDR2 is SYGVNS in the germline V gene. In DNA form, the CDR3 reads TGTGCCAGCACTCAGGGGAGACTTTATGAAGCTTTCTTT. It encodes CASTQGRLYEAFF.

This clonotype was recorded a few times. The rearrangement links TRBV7-3 to TRBJ2-7; 7 nucleotides agree with TRBD1. Losses at the gene ends were 5 bases for V and 7 bases for J; bases not matched to a gene: 14. CDR1 and CDR2 from the germline V gene are SGHTA and FQGTGA. CDR3 length: 15 residues. This CDR3 reads CASSRTGVRGNEQYF. Written as DNA, the CDR3 is TGTGCCAGCAGCCGAACAGGGGTCCGTGGTAATGAGCAGTACTTC.